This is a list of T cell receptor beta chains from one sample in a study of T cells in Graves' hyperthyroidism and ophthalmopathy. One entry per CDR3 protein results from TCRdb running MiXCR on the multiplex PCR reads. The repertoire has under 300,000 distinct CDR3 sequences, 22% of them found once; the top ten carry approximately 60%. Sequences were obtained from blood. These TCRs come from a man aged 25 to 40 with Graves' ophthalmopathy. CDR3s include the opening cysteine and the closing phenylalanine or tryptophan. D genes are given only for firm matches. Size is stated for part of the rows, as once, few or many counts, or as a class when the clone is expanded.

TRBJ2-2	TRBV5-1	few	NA	CASSILTPNTGELFF	TGCGCCAGCAGTATCCTTACACCGAACACCGGGGAGCTGTTTTTT
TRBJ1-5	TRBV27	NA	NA	CASSSYGSENQPQHF	TGTGCCAGCAGTTCCTACGGGAGCGAGAATCAGCCCCAGCATTTT
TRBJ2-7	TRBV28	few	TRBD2	CASSPRLAGSSYEQYF	TGTGCCAGCAGTCCACGACTAGCGGGGAGCTCCTACGAGCAGTACTTC
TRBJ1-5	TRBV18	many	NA	CASSRTAYDNQPQHF	TGTGCCAGCTCACGGACAGCTTACGATAATCAGCCCCAGCATTTT
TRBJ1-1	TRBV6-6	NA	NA	CASSYSGRNTEAFF	TGTGCCAGCAGTTACTCTGGCAGAAACACTGAAGCTTTCTTT
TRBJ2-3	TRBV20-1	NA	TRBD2	CSARLAGGSGGPDTQYF	TGCAGTGCTAGACTAGCGGGAGGTTCCGGGGGGCCAGATACGCAGTATTTT
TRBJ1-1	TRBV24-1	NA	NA	CATSASGKAEAFF	TGTGCCACCAGCGCTTCAGGGAAAGCTGAAGCTTTCTTT
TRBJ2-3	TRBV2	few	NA	CASSERAGMDTQYF	TGTGCCAGCAGTGAAAGGGCGGGGATGGATACGCAGTATTTT
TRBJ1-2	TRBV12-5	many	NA	CASGSQSRGIYGYTF	TGTGCTAGTGGTTCCCAATCGAGGGGAATCTATGGCTACACCTTC
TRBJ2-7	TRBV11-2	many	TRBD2	CASTNGGGSYEQYF	TGTGCCAGCACAAACGGGGGGGGGTCCTACGAGCAGTACTTC
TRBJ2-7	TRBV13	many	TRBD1	CASSLRWDRGSYEQYF	TGTGCCAGCAGCTTAAGGTGGGACAGGGGTTCCTACGAGCAGTACTTC
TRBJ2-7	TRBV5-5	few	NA	CASSFAYEQYF	TGTGCCAGCAGTTTCGCCTACGAGCAGTACTTC
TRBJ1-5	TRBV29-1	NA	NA	CMADSEQPQHF	TGCATGGCGGATTCGGAACAGCCCCAGCATTTT
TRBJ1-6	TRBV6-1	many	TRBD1	CASSASGGRASPLHF	TGTGCCAGCAGTGCCTCAGGGGGTCGTGCGTCACCCCTCCACTTT
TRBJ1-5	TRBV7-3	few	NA	CASSLWALGEGDQPQHF	TGTGCCAGCAGCTTATGGGCCTTGGGGGAAGGAGATCAGCCCCAGCATTTT
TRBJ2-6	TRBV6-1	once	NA	CASSLRVLSSGANVLTF	TGTGCCAGCAGCCTCAGGGTGTTAAGCTCTGGGGCCAACGTCCTGACTTTC
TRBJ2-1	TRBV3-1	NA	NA	CASSPLWDEQFF	TGTGCCAGCAGTCCCCTCTGGGATGAGCAGTTCTTC
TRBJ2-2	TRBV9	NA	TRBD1	CASSVAGQALTLPTGELFF	TGTGCCAGCAGCGTAGCGGGACAGGCGCTAACCCTACCCACCGGGGAGCTGTTTTTT
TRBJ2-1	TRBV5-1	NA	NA	CASSGLEQTVRTNEQFF	TGCGCCAGCAGCGGATTGGAACAGACAGTTCGGACCAATGAGCAGTTCTTC
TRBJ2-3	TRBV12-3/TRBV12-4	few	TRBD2	CASSFQRGSTDTQYF	TGTGCCAGCAGTTTCCAGCGGGGATCCACAGATACGCAGTATTTT
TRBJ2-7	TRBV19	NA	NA	CASSSARGPYEQYF	TGTGCCAGTAGTAGCGCACGGGGGCCGTACGAGCAGTACTTC
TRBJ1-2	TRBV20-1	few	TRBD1	CSASGTGANYGYTF	TGCAGTGCTAGTGGTACAGGGGCCAACTATGGCTACACCTTC
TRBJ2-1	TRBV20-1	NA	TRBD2	CSASPHLAGVRYNEQFF	TGCAGTGCCAGCCCGCACCTAGCGGGAGTTAGGTACAATGAGCAGTTCTTC
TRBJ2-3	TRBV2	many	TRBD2	CASSDSSGRDTQYF	TGTGCCAGCAGTGATTCGAGCGGGAGGGATACGCAGTATTTT
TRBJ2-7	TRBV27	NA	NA	CASSHGIGNSYEQYF	TGTGCCAGCAGTCATGGGATCGGCAACTCCTACGAGCAGTACTTC
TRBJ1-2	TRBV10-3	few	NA	CAISESEVGYTF	TGTGCCATCAGTGAGTCCGAGGTTGGCTACACCTTC
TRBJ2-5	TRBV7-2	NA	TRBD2	CASSSRTSGRATVETQYF	TGTGCCAGCAGCTCCCGGACTAGCGGGAGGGCCACAGTGGAGACCCAGTACTTC
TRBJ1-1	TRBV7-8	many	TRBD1	CASSKQGPAALAFF	TGTGCCAGCAGCAAACAGGGGCCGGCGGCACTCGCTTTCTTT
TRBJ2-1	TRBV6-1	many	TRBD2	CASSRRLAGGINEQFF	TGTGCCAGCAGTCGAAGACTAGCGGGAGGTATCAATGAGCAGTTCTTC
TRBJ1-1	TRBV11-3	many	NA	CASSLWVGTEAFF	TGTGCCAGCAGCTTGTGGGTCGGGACTGAAGCTTTCTTT
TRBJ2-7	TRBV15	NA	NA	CATSRGSSYEQYF	TGTGCCACCAGCCGTGGCAGTTCCTACGAGCAGTACTTC
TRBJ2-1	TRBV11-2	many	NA	CASSLSPLRGSYNEQFF	TGTGCCAGCAGCTTAAGCCCCCTCCGCGGCTCCTACAATGAGCAGTTCTTC
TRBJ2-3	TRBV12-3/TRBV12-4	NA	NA	CASSLNGRTDTQYF	TGTGCCAGCAGTTTAAACGGGAGAACAGATACGCAGTATTTT
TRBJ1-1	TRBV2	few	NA	CVPISSGGPFF	TGTGTCCCGATATCCAGTGGCGGTCCTTTCTTT
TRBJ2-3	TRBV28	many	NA	CASSLEVTDTQYF	TGTGCCAGCAGTTTAGAGGTCACAGATACGCAGTATTTT
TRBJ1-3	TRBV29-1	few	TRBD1	CSVQSDRVSGNTIYF	TGCAGCGTTCAATCGGACAGGGTATCTGGAAACACCATATATTTT
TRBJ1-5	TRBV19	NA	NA	CASSIADGSNQPQHF	TGTGCCAGTAGTATAGCCGACGGTAGCAATCAGCCCCAGCATTTT
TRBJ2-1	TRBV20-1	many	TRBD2	CSARVGTSGYNEQFF	TGCAGTGCTAGAGTAGGGACTAGCGGTTACAATGAGCAGTTCTTC
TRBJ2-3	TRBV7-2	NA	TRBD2	CASSRGLAGPLSTDTQYF	TGTGCCAGCAGCAGGGGACTAGCGGGACCGCTAAGCACAGATACGCAGTATTTT
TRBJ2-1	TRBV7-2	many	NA	CASSFPTRNEQFF	TGTGCCAGCAGCTTTCCGACTAGGAATGAGCAGTTCTTC
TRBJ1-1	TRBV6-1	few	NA	CASSFHKNTEAFF	TGTGCCAGCAGTTTCCACAAGAACACTGAAGCTTTCTTT
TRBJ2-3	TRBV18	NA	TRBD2	CASSLTSGTSTDTQYF	TGTGCCAGCTCACTAACTAGCGGTACTAGCACAGATACGCAGTATTTT
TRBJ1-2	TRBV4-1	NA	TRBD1	CASSARDSRGNGYTF	TGCGCCAGCAGCGCCAGGGACAGCCGTGGGAATGGCTACACCTTC
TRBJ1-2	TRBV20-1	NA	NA	CSARPRTVYYGYTF	TGCAGTGCTAGACCCCGGACAGTTTACTATGGCTACACCTTC
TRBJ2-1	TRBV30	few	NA	CAWSANEQFF	TGTGCCTGGAGTGCCAATGAGCAGTTCTTC
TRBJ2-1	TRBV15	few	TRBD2	CATSRGTSGSNEQFF	TGTGCCACCAGCAGAGGTACTAGCGGGAGTAATGAGCAGTTCTTC
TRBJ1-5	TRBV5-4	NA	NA	CASSLDRVQPQHF	TGTGCCAGCAGCTTGGACAGGGTTCAGCCCCAGCATTTT
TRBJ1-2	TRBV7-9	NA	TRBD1	CASSRQGAGDYGYTF	TGTGCCAGCAGCCGACAGGGGGCGGGGGACTATGGCTACACCTTC
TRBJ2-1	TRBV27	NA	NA	CASSLRGVNHNEQFF	TGTGCCAGCAGTTTGAGAGGCGTTAACCACAATGAGCAGTTCTTC
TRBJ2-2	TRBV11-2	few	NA	CASSLGGMTGELFF	TGTGCCAGCAGCTTAGGAGGGATGACCGGGGAGCTGTTTTTT
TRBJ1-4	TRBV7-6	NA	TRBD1	CASTPGGSGTVFEKLFF	TGTGCCAGCACCCCCGGGGGGTCCGGGACAGTCTTCGAAAAACTGTTTTTT
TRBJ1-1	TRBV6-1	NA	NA	CASRRRGGENTEAFF	TGTGCCAGCAGGCGCAGGGGTGGGGAAAACACTGAAGCTTTCTTT
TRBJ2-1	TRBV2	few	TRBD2	CASSSTGTRAVAEQFF	TGTGCCAGCAGTTCCACCGGGACTAGGGCTGTGGCTGAGCAGTTCTTC
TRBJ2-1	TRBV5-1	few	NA	CASRIMPQPYNEQFF	TGCGCCAGCAGAATTATGCCACAACCCTACAATGAGCAGTTCTTC
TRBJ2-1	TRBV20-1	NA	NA	CSARGIRDGANEQFF	TGCAGTGCTAGGGGAATCCGGGACGGTGCCAATGAGCAGTTCTTC
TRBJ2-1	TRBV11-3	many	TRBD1	CASSLDSGQYNEQFF	TGTGCCAGCAGCTTAGATTCGGGACAGTACAATGAGCAGTTCTTC
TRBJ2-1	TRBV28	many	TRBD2	CASSRGTSGSSEQFF	TGTGCCAGCAGTCGAGGGACTAGCGGGAGCAGTGAGCAGTTCTTC
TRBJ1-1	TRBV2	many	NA	CASSDQKRGKAFF	TGTGCCAGCAGTGATCAGAAAAGGGGAAAAGCTTTCTTT
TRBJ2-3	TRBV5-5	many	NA	CASSLQPGADTQYF	TGTGCCAGCAGCTTACAGCCGGGGGCAGATACGCAGTATTTT